One and the same sample provided the 14 T cell receptor beta chains below, sequenced in a study of control samples from healthy donors and cancer patients. This table comes from immunoSEQ multiplex PCR, and its TCRdb copy is limited to in-frame clones, with some not included. Of 400,000 to 450,000 clones in the sample, about nine tenths were seen once. The sample taken for sequencing was PBMCs. Receptors originate from a man between 40 and 49 years old with head and neck cancer.

The V call is TRBV5-6, the J call TRBJ1-2; D may be TRBD1 (5 bases). The germline gives CDR1 SGHDT, CDR2 YYEEEE. V was trimmed by 4 bases and J by 3 bases, leaving 13 bases between them. CDR3 length: 14 amino acids. The chain's CDR3 is CASSRKGTDYGYTF. CDR3 DNA: TGTGCCAGCAGCCGGAAGGGGACTGACTATGGCTACACCTTC.

The V gene is TRBV28, the J gene TRBJ1-5; 7 bases fit TRBD1. From germline, CDR1 is MDHEN and CDR2 SYDVKM. This CDR3 region has 14 residues. V shed 10 bases and J 0 bases; nucleotides not matched to a gene: 6. CDR3 nucleotides: TGTGCCACAAAGACAGGGAATAGCAATCAGCCCCAGCATTTT. Residues: CATKTGNSNQPQHF.

This clone showed up just once. The chain has TRBV29-1 and TRBJ2-2; TRBD1 agrees at 7 bases. The germline CDR1 and CDR2 sequences are SQVTM and ANQGSEA. J lost 6 bases, V lost 7 bases, and 11 bases had no gene match. The CDR3 has 14 amino acids. CDR3 in amino acids: CSAQVRGPSGELFF. In nucleotides, the CDR3 is TGCAGCGCCCAAGTTAGGGGGCCTTCCGGGGAGCTGTTTTTT.

The chain has TRBV25-1 and TRBJ1-2; no definite D call. Germline lookup yields CDR1 MGHDK and CDR2 SYGVNS. CDR3 length: 13 residues. V gave up 4 bases and J gave up 4 bases, with 10 bases separating them. The CDR3, as DNA: TGTGCCAGCAGTGGGCAGGATGGCTATGGCTACACCTTC. It yields the protein CASSGQDGYGYTF.

Comment on this clone: Sequence at one end of the junction differs from germline and may be a read error. The chain carries TRBV7-7 and TRBJ2-5; D gene unclear. There are 13 residues in the CDR3. Germline CDR1 is SSHAT and CDR2 is FNYEAQ (reference sequence). The CDR3 nucleotides read TGTGCTAGCAGCCGTTCAACGCAAGAGACCCAGTACTTC. Its translation: CASSRSTQETQYF. The full variable domain, completed using reference TRBV7-7 and TRBJ2-5, is GAGVSQSPRYKVTKRGQDVTLRCDPISSHATLYWYQQALGQGPEFLTYFNYEAQPDKSGLPSDRFSAERPEGSISTLTIQRTEQRDSAMYRCASSRSTQETQYFGPGTRLLVL.

The chain combines TRBV11-1 with TRBJ1-1, with 7 bases fitting TRBD1. This CDR3 has 16 residues. From germline, CDR1 is SGHAT and CDR2 FQDESV (reference sequence). With 1 base clipped from V and 0 bases from J, the junction kept 5 bases outside the gene matches. DNA of the CDR3: TGTGCCAGCAGCTTAGAGAGGGGGCGCGTGAACACTGAAGCTTTCTTT. Translated, it gives CASSLERGRVNTEAFF.

The V gene is TRBV11-2, the J gene TRBJ1-1; no definite D call. From germline, CDR1 is SGHAT and CDR2 FQNNGV. This CDR3 has 11 residues. V lost 4 bases and J lost 7, with 7 bases in between. The CDR3 region has the DNA TGTGCCAGCAGCTCAGTTATTGAAGCTTTCTTT. This sequence encodes CASSSVIEAFF.

The rearrangement joins TRBV7-8 to TRBJ1-5; D is ambiguous. The germline V gene encodes CDR1 SGHVS and CDR2 FQNEAQ. The CDR3 length is 17 residues. V shed 3 bases and J shed 9 bases, with 24 bases lying between them. As DNA, the CDR3 is TGTGCCAGCAGCTTCGAGATTGACCGGGCACAAGGGCGGCCCCAGCATTTT. Translation: CASSFEIDRAQGRPQHF.

V and J are TRBV13 and TRBJ2-7; no firm D call. Trimming took 1 base from V and 7 from J, leaving 11 bases between them. Germline V gives CDR1 PRHDT, CDR2 FYEKMQ (reference sequence). The CDR3 totals 13 residues. CDR3 region: CASSLDTRREQYF. As DNA, the CDR3 is TGTGCCAGCAGCTTAGATACTCGTCGGGAGCAGTACTTC.

This chain connects TRBV11-2 to TRBJ2-7; a weak D match, TRBD1 (6 bases). The CDR3 covers 15 residues. CDR1 and CDR2 from the germline V gene are SGHAT and FQNNGV. V dropped 5 bases and J dropped 2 bases, with 16 bases sitting between them. The CDR3 is CASSPLPGQAYEQYF. The CDR3 DNA sequence: TGTGCCAGCAGCCCCCTCCCGGGACAAGCCTACGAGCAGTACTTC.

This CDR3 is CAWRARGQETQYF. The CDR3 DNA follows: TGTGCCTGGAGGGCGAGGGGGCAAGAGACCCAGTACTTC. The rearrangement uses TRBV30 and TRBJ2-5, with D tentatively TRBD1 (6 bases). Germline CDR1 GTSNPN, CDR2 SVGIG (reference sequence). This CDR3 contains 13 residues. Between the trimmed V and J ends, which lost 3 bases and 2 bases, there was a span of 10 bases.

This clone was seen once. The rearrangement links TRBV5-1 to TRBJ2-1, with D possibly matching TRBD2 (6 bases). V shed 1 base and J shed 7 bases, with 12 bases lying between them. Germline CDR1 and CDR2: SGHRS and YFSETQ. The CDR3 runs to 14 residues. The CDR3 reads CASSLWGEENEQFF. The CDR3 bases are TGCGCCAGCAGCTTGTGGGGGGAGGAAAATGAGCAGTTCTTC.

The chain uses TRBV7-8 and TRBJ1-6, with 11 bases fitting TRBD1. The junction had 6 bases not matched to a gene; V was cut back by 8 bases and J by 6 bases. Germline CDR1 reads SGHVS; CDR2 reads FQNEAQ. The CDR3 has 15 residues. The CDR3 nucleotides are TGTGCCAGCGGAAAGGACAGGGGGCGTAATTCACCCCTCCACTTT. It codes for CASGKDRGRNSPLHF.

The table lists this clone with a count of one. The chain joins TRBV28 to TRBJ2-7; D is undetermined. CDR3 length: 15 amino acids. Germline V gene sequence: CDR1 MDHEN, CDR2 SYDVKM. Deletions cut 2 bases from V and 0 bases from J, with 11 bases between. The CDR3 DNA sequence: TGTGCCAGCAGTTTAGGGTGGCAGAACTCCTACGAGCAGTACTTC. Protein sequence: CASSLGWQNSYEQYF.